One sample yielded the 23 T cell receptor beta chains listed below, sequenced in a study of shared clonotypes between healthy human individuals. Only CD45RO-negative cells positively selected for CCR7 counted as naive CD8 cells, so terminally differentiated effector memory CD45RA+ cells were excluded. Assay used: immunoSEQ multiplex PCR; TCRdb lists only in-frame clones, some missing. The sample has roughly 2.1 million clones; just over 90% are singletons. Sequencing was carried out using naive CD8+ T cells from PBMCs. The receptor set was obtained from a man aged 18 to 30 in good health. Some clones in this sample may be carry-over from other donors' samples.

This chain connects TRBV15 to TRBJ1-2; tentative D call: TRBD1 (5 bases). V lost 0 bases and J lost 2, with 10 bases in between. This CDR3 spans 15 amino acids. Germline values: CDR1 LNHNV, CDR2 YYDKDF (reference sequence). The CDR3 spells CATSRDGQGNYGYTF. CDR3 nucleotides: TGTGCCACCAGCAGAGATGGGCAGGGCAACTATGGCTACACCTTC.

V is TRBV13 and J is TRBJ1-4; 9 nucleotides agree with TRBD1. V shed 5 bases and J 5 bases; nucleotides not matched to a gene: 6. There are 15 residues in the CDR3. In germline, CDR1 is PRHDT, CDR2 FYEKMQ (reference sequence). The CDR3 nucleotides read TGTGCCAGCAGCCAGTGGGGACAGGGAAATGAAAAACTGTTTTTT. This encodes CASSQWGQGNEKLFF.

The rearrangement links TRBV15 to TRBJ2-7, with D possibly TRBD2 on 5 matching bases. This CDR3 comprises 13 residues. V dropped 8 bases and J dropped 3 bases, with 14 bases sitting between them. Per germline, CDR1 LNHNV and CDR2 YYDKDF (reference sequence). The CDR3: CATARTGSYEQYF. In nucleotides, the CDR3 is TGTGCCACCGCCCGGACTGGGAGCTACGAGCAGTACTTC.

The chain links TRBV21-1 to TRBJ2-7; the D call in the table, TRBD2, was not verified against the DNA. TRBV21-1 is marked as a pseudogene. The CDR3 loop spans 18 amino acids. The DNA of the CDR3 is TGTGCCAGCAGAAGGCAGTCCCTAATAGCGGGAGGCGAATACGAGCAGTACTTC. Translating it yields CASRRQSLIAGGEYEQYF.

This chain joins TRBV11-2 and TRBJ2-7, with D tentatively TRBD1 (5 bases). The V end was cut by 2 bases, the J end by 3 bases, with 14 bases between. This CDR3 has 15 residues. Per the germline V gene, CDR1 is SGHAT and CDR2 is FQNNGV. The CDR3: CASSLSPRTRYEQYF. For the CDR3, the DNA is TGTGCCAGCAGCTTAAGTCCAAGGACACGCTACGAGCAGTACTTC.

Concerning this clone: This may arise from a read error, as a much more abundant clone is one base away. Distinct nucleotide sequences in the sample also encode this CDR3. The chain carries TRBV27 and TRBJ2-7; no definite D call. Germline assignment: CDR1 MNHEY and CDR2 SMNVEV (reference sequence). The CDR3 loop spans 11 amino acids. The V end was cut by 4 bases, the J end by 1 base, with 2 bases between. The CDR3 region has the DNA TGTGCCAGCAGTTCTTCCTACGAGCAGTACTTC. Its translation: CASSSSYEQYF.

Details on this clone: The same CDR3 arises from other DNA sequences in this sample as well. This rearrangement joins TRBV6-1 to TRBJ2-7, with 8 bases matching TRBD1. The CDR3 loop spans 14 amino acids. V lost 1 base to trimming and J lost 1 base; unmatched junction nucleotides: 0. Per the germline V gene, CDR1 is MNHNS and CDR2 is SASEGT. CDR3 loop: CASSEGTGSYEQYF. CDR3 nucleotides: TGTGCCAGCAGTGAAGGGACAGGGTCCTACGAGCAGTACTTC.

The CDR3 nucleotides are TGCGCCAGCAGTCCACTCCGGGACAGGGGCAGGGGGAAAACCTACAATGAGCAGTTCTTC. Translating gives CASSPLRDRGRGKTYNEQFF. The chain employs TRBV23-1 and TRBJ2-1, with TRBD1 matching 10 bases. TRBV23-1 has ORF status, its function being uncertain. The CDR3 runs to 20 residues. Trimming took 4 bases from V and 2 from J; bases not matched to a gene: 17.

The chain joins TRBV28 to TRBJ2-7; D may correspond to TRBD1 or TRBD2 (5 bases each). Germline-derived CDR1 and CDR2 are MDHEN and SYDVKM. Trimming shortened V by 1 base and J by 0 bases, and 16 bases separated the two germline ends. The CDR3 is 17 amino acids. The CDR3 loop is CASSLFEGDEASYEQYF. Here the CDR3 DNA reads TGTGCCAGCAGTTTATTTGAAGGGGACGAGGCCTCCTACGAGCAGTACTTC.

The J gene is TRBJ2-1, the V gene TRBV5-6; 9 bases agree with TRBD2. CDR3 length: 18 amino acids. CDR1 and CDR2 from the germline V gene are SGHDT and YYEEEE. Unmatched junction bases numbered 8, after V lost 1 base and J lost 0 bases. The CDR3 DNA sequence: TGTGCCAGCAGCTTGTTCGGCGGGAGGGGGAGCTCCTACAATGAGCAGTTCTTC. Translated: CASSLFGGRGSSYNEQFF.

The rearrangement links TRBV19 to TRBJ2-2; 10 bases map to TRBD2. Germline CDR1 is LNHDA and CDR2 is SQIVND (reference sequence). This CDR3 is 16 amino acids long. The ends lost 3 bases at V and 7 bases at J; junction bases unmatched: 8. The CDR3 region is CASSIPSGRAGGELFF. The CDR3 DNA is TGTGCCAGTAGTATCCCCAGCGGGAGGGCCGGCGGGGAGCTGTTTTTT.

This sequence joins TRBV27 and TRBJ1-3, with D perhaps matching TRBD1 (6 bases). From germline, CDR1 is MNHEY and CDR2 SMNVEV (reference sequence). Trimming cost V 2 bases and J 8 bases, with 22 bases left between them. The CDR3 is made up of 17 amino acids. The CDR3 region is CASSLVPIRTAGDTIYF. The CDR3 DNA sequence: TGTGCCAGCAGTTTAGTCCCGATTAGGACAGCGGGAGACACCATATATTTT.

This chain joins TRBV5-5 and TRBJ1-5; no clear D gene. The CDR3 runs 15 residues. Germline V lookup: CDR1 SGHKS, CDR2 YYEKEE (reference sequence). Trimming took 2 bases from V and 7 from J, leaving 16 bases between them. This CDR3 reads CASSFGDWENQPQHF. In DNA, the CDR3 is TGTGCCAGCAGCTTCGGAGACTGGGAGAACCAGCCCCAGCATTTT.

This clone occurred once. The chain is built from TRBV29-1 and TRBJ2-3; 8 nucleotides line up with TRBD2. The CDR3 length is 16 residues. CDR1 and CDR2 (germline): SQVTM, ANQGSEA. V shed 0 bases, J shed 6 bases, and the junction held 11 bases outside the gene matches. In nucleotides, the CDR3 is TGCAGCGTTGAAGATCACCGGGGGGGCGAGCCGGATACGCAGTATTTT. Amino acids: CSVEDHRGGEPDTQYF.

CDR3 sequence (DNA): TGCGCCAGCAGCCAAGATCCGGTAGGAGGACTAGCGCTGGATGAGCAGTTCTTC. Translating it yields CASSQDPVGGLALDEQFF. The J gene is TRBJ2-1, the V gene TRBV4-3; TRBD2 matches at 9 bases. V shed 0 bases and J 8 bases; nucleotides not matched to a gene: 14. This CDR3 has 18 residues. Germline assignment: CDR1 LGHNA and CDR2 YSLEER.

This clone appeared once. The V and J genes are TRBV27 and TRBJ2-2; D is uncertain. The CDR3 sequence is 15 residues long. The V end was cut by 3 bases, the J end by 6 bases, with 14 bases between. Germline lookup yields CDR1 MNHEY and CDR2 SMNVEV (reference sequence). The CDR3 nucleotides are TGTGCCAGCAGTTTTGATACTAAGGGTTCCGGGGAGCTGTTTTTT. Translation: CASSFDTKGSGELFF.

Concerning this clone: Other DNA sequences in this specimen translate into the identical CDR3. V gene TRBV7-9 combines with J gene TRBJ2-7, with TRBD1 identical over 7 bases. J lost 2 bases, V lost 1 base, and 2 bases had no gene match. The CDR3 extends over 14 amino acids. Germline CDR1 reads SEHNR; CDR2 reads FQNEAQ (reference sequence). The CDR3 DNA sequence: TGTGCCAGCAGCTTAGTAGGGGGCGCCTACGAGCAGTACTTC. Its translation is CASSLVGGAYEQYF.

This clone was detected once. The J gene is TRBJ2-1, the V gene TRBV7-9; 8 bases are shared with TRBD2. CDR1 SEHNR and CDR2 FQNEAQ come from the germline V gene (reference sequence). The CDR3 runs to 17 residues. V dropped 1 base and J dropped 7; count of bases not matched to a gene: 12. The CDR3 bases are TGTGCCAGCAGCTTAGATTCGGGGACTAGTGGTTGGAATGAGCAGTTCTTC. This sequence encodes CASSLDSGTSGWNEQFF.

This chain uses TRBV7-9 with TRBJ1-1, with D maybe TRBD1 (6 bases). This CDR3 contains 15 residues. V gave up 5 bases and J gave up 0 bases, with 13 bases separating them. Per the germline V gene, CDR1 is SEHNR and CDR2 is FQNEAQ (reference sequence). Here the CDR3 DNA reads TGTGCCAGCAGCCCCCGACAGGCGATGAACACTGAAGCTTTCTTT. Its translation is CASSPRQAMNTEAFF.

This rearrangement joins TRBV7-6 to TRBJ2-4; 16 bases are shared with TRBD2. V gave up 5 bases and J gave up 7 bases; unmatched junction bases: 11. CDR1 and CDR2 from the germline V gene are SGHVS and FNYEAQ. This CDR3 has 18 residues. The CDR3 here is CASSRAGLAGGPLNIQYF. CDR3 nucleotides: TGTGCCAGCAGCCGCGCGGGACTAGCGGGAGGGCCCCTTAACATTCAGTACTTC.

On this clone itself: The same CDR3 is also encoded by other DNA sequences in this sample. Here the CDR3 reads CASSAGTGYNEQFF. The CDR3 nucleotides read TGTGCCAGCAGTGCCGGGACAGGGTACAATGAGCAGTTCTTC. V is TRBV27 and J is TRBJ2-1; 9 bases line up with TRBD1. The CDR3 length is 14 residues. V was pared by 5 bases and J by 4 bases, with 3 bases of the junction left unmatched. In germline, CDR1 is MNHEY, CDR2 SMNVEV (reference sequence).

V is TRBV5-1 and J is TRBJ2-5, with unresolved D. This CDR3 spans 15 amino acids. V lost 0 bases and J 4 bases, leaving 13 bases between the germline ends. Per the germline V gene, CDR1 is SGHRS and CDR2 is YFSETQ. For the CDR3, the DNA is TGCGCCAGCAGCTTGGGGGAACTCCTTATAGAGACCCAGTACTTC. Translating gives CASSLGELLIETQYF.

The chain couples TRBV10-1 to TRBJ2-7; the D gene could be TRBD1 or TRBD2 (5 bases each). V was shortened by 0 bases and J by 2 bases, with 14 bases between the two germline ends. The germline CDR1 and CDR2 sequences are WNHNN and SYGVQD (reference sequence). This CDR3 spans 16 amino acids. The CDR3, as DNA: TGCGCCAGCAGTGAGTCGGGACCAGAGGGAGCCTACGAGCAGTACTTC. Amino acids: CASSESGPEGAYEQYF.